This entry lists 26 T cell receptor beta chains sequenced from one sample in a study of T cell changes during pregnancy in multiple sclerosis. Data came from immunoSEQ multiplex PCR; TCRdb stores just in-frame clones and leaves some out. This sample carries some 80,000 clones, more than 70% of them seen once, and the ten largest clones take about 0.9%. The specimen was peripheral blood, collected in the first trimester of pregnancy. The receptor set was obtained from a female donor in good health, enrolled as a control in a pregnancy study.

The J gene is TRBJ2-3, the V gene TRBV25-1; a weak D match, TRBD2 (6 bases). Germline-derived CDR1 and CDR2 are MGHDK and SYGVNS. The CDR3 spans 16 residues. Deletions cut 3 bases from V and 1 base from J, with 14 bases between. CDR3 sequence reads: CASSDRGTGGTDTQYF. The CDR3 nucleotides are TGTGCCAGCAGTGATCGGGGGACGGGGGGCACAGATACGCAGTATTTT. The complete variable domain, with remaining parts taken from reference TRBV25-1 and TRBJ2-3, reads EADIYQTPRYLVIGTGKKITLECSQTMGHDKMYWYQQDPGMELHLIHYSYGVNSTEKGDLSSESTVSRIRTEHFPLTLESARPSHTSQYLCASSDRGTGGTDTQYFGPGTRLTVL.

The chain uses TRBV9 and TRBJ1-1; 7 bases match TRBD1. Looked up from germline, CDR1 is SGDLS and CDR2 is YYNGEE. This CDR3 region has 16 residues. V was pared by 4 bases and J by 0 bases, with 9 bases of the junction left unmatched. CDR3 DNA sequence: TGTGCCAGCAGCCCGAGAAGGGGGCGCTTGAACACTGAAGCTTTCTTT. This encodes CASSPRRGRLNTEAFF.

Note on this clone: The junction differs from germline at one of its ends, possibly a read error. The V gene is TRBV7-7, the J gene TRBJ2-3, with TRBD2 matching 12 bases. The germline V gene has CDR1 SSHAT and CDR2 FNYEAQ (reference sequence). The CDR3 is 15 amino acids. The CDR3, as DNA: TGTGCTAGCAGCCCCGGACTAGCGGGAAGAGATACGCAGTATTTT. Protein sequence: CASSPGLAGRDTQYF.

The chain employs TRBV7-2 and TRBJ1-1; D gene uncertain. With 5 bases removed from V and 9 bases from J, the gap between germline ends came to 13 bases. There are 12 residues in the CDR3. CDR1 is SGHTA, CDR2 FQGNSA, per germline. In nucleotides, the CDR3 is TGTGCCAGCAGCCTACCTGGTTTGCAAGCTTTCTTT. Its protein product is CASSLPGLQAFF.

Here the CDR3 reads CASSSAGGRGDTQYF. DNA of the CDR3: TGTGCCAGCAGTTCAGCGGGAGGGCGTGGAGATACGCAGTATTTT. V is TRBV28 and J is TRBJ2-3; 10 bases are a match to TRBD2. J gave up 5 bases and V 4 bases, and 6 bases lay outside the gene matches. This CDR3 spans 15 amino acids. The germline CDR1 and CDR2 sequences are MDHEN and SYDVKM.

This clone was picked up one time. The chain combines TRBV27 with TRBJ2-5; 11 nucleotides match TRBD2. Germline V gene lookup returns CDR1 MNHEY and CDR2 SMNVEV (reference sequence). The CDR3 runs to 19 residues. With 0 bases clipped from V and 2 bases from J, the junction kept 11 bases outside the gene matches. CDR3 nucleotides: TGTGCCAGCAGTTTATCGGGCAGGAGACTAGCGGGACAACAAGAGACCCAGTACTTC. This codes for CASSLSGRRLAGQQETQYF.

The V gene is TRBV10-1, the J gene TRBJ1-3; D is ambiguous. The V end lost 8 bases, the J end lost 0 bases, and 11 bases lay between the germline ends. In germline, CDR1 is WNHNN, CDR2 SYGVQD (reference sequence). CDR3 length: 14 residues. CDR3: CASSEARSGNTIYF. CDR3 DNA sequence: TGCGCCAGCTCGGAGGCTCGCTCTGGAAACACCATATATTTT.

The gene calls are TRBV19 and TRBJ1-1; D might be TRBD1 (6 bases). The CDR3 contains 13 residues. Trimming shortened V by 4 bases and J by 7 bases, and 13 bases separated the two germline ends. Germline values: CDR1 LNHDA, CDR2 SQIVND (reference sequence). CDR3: CASSRGPEIEAFF. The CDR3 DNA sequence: TGTGCCAGTAGTAGGGGGCCGGAGATTGAAGCTTTCTTT.

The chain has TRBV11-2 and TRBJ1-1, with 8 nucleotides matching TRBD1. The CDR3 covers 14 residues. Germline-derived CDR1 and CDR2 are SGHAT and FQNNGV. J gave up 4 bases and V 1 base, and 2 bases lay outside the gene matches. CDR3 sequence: CASSLAGGFTEAFF. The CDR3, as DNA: TGTGCCAGCAGCTTAGCAGGGGGCTTCACTGAAGCTTTCTTT.

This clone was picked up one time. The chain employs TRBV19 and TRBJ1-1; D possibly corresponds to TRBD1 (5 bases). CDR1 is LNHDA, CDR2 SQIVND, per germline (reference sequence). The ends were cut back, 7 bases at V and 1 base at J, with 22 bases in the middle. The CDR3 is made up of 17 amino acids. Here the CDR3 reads CASIGGGGGLANTEAFF. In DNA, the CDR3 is TGTGCCAGTATCGGGGGGGGAGGAGGTTTGGCGAACACTGAAGCTTTCTTT. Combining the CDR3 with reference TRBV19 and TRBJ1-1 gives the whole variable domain DGGITQSPKYLFRKEGQNVTLSCEQNLNHDAMYWYRQDPGQGLRLIYYSQIVNDFQKGDIAEGYSVSREKKESFPLTVTSAQKNPTAFYLCASIGGGGGLANTEAFFGQGTRLTVV.

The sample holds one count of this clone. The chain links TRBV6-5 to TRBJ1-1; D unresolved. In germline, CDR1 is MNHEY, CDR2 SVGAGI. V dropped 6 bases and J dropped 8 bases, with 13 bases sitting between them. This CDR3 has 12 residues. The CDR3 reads CASRREMNEAFF. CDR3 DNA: TGTGCCAGCAGACGGGAGATGAACGAAGCTTTCTTT.

The CDR3 here is CASSQDMGTGLVTQYF. For the CDR3, the DNA is TGCGCCAGCAGCCAAGATATGGGGACAGGCTTGGTTACGCAGTATTTT. The rearrangement links TRBV4-3 to TRBJ2-3; TRBD1 matches 8 bases. Germline assignment: CDR1 LGHNA and CDR2 YSLEER. Trimming removed 0 bases from V and 8 bases from J; junction bases left unmatched: 10. There are 16 residues in the CDR3.

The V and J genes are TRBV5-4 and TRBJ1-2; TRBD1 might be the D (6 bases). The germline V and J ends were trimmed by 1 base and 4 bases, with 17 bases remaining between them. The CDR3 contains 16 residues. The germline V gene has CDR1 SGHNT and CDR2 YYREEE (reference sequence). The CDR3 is CASSLSQGLAGYGYTF. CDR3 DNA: TGTGCCAGCAGCTTGAGCCAGGGGTTGGCGGGCTATGGCTACACCTTC.

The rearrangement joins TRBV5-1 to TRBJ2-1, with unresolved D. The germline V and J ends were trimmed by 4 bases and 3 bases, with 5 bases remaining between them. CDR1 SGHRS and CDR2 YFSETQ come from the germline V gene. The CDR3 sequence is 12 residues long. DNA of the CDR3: TGCGCCAGCAGCCAAATCTACAATGAGCAGTTCTTC. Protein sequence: CASSQIYNEQFF.

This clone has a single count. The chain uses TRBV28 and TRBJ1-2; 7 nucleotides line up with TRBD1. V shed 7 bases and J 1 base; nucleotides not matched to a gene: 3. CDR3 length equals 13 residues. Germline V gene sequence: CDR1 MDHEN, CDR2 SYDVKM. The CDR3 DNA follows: TGTGCCAGCACAGACAGGGTTAACTATGGCTACACCTTC. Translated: CASTDRVNYGYTF.

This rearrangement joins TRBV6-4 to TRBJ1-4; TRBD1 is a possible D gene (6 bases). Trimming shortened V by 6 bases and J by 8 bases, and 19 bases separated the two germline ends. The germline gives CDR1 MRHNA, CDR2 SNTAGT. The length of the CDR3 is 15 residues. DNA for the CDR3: TGTGCCAGCAGCAGGGGCCAGGGACCCTCCGAAAAACTGTTTTTT. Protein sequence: CASSRGQGPSEKLFF.

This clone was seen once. In nucleotides, the CDR3 is TGTGCCAGCAGTCACAGGGTGAACACTGAAGCTTTCTTT. It translates to CASSHRVNTEAFF. The chain has TRBV6-5 and TRBJ1-1, with a possible D match to TRBD1 (6 bases). The V and J ends lost 5 bases and 0 bases respectively, with 7 bases between them. Germline V gene data show CDR1 as MNHEY and CDR2 as SVGAGI. CDR3 size: 13 residues.

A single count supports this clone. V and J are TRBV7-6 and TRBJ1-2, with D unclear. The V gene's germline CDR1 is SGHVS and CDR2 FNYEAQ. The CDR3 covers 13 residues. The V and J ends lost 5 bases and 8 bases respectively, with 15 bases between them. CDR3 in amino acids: CASSPERRMGYTF. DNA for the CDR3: TGTGCCAGCAGCCCGGAGAGAAGAATGGGCTACACCTTC.

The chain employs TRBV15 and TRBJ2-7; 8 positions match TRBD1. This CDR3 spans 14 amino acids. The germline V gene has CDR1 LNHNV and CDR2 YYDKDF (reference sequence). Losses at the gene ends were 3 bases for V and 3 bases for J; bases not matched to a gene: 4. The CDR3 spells CATSRDRVGYEQYF. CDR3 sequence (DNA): TGTGCCACCAGCAGGGACAGGGTAGGCTACGAGCAGTACTTC.

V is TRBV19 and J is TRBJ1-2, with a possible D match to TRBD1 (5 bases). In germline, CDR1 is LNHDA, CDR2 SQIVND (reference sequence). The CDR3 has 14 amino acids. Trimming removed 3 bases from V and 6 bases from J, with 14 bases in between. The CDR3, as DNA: TGTGCCAGTAGTATCTCGGGGGACTGGGATGGCTACACCTTC. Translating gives CASSISGDWDGYTF.

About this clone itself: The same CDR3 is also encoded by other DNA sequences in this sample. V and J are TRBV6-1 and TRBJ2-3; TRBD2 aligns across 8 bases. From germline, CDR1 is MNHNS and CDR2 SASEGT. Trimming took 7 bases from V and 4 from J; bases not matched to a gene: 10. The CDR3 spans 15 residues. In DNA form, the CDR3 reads TGTGCCAGCACCGAACGGGAGGGCGCGGCAGATACGCAGTATTTT. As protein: CASTEREGAADTQYF.

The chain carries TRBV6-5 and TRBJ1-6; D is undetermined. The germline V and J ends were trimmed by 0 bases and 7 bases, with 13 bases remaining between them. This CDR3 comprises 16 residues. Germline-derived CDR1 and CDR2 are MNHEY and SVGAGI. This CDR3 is CASSYSALRGNSPLHF. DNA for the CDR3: TGTGCCAGCAGTTACTCGGCACTAAGAGGGAATTCACCCCTCCACTTT.

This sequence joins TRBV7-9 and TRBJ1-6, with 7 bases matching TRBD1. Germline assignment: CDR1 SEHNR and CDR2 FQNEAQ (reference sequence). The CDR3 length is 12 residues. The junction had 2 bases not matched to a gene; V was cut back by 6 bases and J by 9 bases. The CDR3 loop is CASSRQGSPLHF. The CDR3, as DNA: TGTGCCAGCAGTCGACAGGGTTCACCCCTCCACTTT.

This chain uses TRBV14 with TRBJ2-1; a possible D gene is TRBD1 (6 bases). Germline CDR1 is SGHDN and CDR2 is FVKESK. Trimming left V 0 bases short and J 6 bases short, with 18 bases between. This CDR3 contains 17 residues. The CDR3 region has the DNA TGTGCCAGCAGCCAAGAATATGGGGGCCTCGTGGGCAATGAGCAGTTCTTC. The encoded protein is CASSQEYGGLVGNEQFF.

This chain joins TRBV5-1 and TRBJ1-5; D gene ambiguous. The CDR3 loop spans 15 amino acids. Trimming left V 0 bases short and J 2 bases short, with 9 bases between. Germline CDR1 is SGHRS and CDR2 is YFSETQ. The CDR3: CASSLGLGGNQPQHF. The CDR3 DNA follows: TGCGCCAGCAGCTTGGGATTGGGAGGCAATCAGCCCCAGCATTTT.

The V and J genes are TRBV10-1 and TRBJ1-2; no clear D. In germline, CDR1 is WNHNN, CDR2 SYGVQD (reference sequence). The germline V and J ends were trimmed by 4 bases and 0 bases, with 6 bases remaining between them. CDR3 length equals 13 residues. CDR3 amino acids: CASSAGANYGYTF. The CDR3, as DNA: TGCGCCAGCAGTGCGGGAGCTAACTATGGCTACACCTTC.